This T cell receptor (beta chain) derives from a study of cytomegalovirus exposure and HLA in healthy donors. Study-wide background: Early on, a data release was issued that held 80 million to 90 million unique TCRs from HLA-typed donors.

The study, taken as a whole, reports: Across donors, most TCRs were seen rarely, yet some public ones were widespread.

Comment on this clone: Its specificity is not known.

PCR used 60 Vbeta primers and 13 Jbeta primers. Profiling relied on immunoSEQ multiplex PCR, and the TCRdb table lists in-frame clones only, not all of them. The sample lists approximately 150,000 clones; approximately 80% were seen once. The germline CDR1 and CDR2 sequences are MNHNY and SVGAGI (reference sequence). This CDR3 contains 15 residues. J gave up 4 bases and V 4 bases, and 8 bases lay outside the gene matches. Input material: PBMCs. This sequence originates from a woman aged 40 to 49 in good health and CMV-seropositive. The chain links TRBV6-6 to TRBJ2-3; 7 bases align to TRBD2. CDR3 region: CASSSGTTDPDTQYF. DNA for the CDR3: TGTGCCAGCAGTTCCGGGACTACCGACCCAGATACGCAGTATTTT.